These 27 T cell receptor beta chains came from one sample sequenced in a study of T-cell reconstitution after alpha-beta-depleted transplantation in children. Preparation of the TCRbeta library involved a method that used unique molecular identifiers. Via MiXCR, TCRdb re-called the PCR reads, giving one row per CDR3 protein. The data contain approximately 500,000 distinct CDR3 sequences, 20% to 30% of them singletons. The sample consisted of PBMCs, taken before TCRalphabeta/CD19-depleted stem cell transplant. The receptors derive from a boy younger than two with Wiskott-Aldrich syndrome, due to receive a stem cell transplant.

This clonotype was counted between two and nine times. The chain employs TRBV5-1 and TRBJ1-1; no clear D gene. Germline CDR1 SGHRS, CDR2 YFSETQ. Between the trimmed V and J ends, which lost 0 bases and 2 bases, there was a span of 8 bases. The CDR3 runs to 14 residues. CDR3 sequence: CASSLDRYNTEAFF. The CDR3 DNA reads TGCGCCAGCAGCTTGGACAGATACAACACTGAAGCTTTCTTT.

This chain connects TRBV3-1 to TRBJ2-3; no clear D. The germline V and J ends were trimmed by 3 bases and 6 bases, with 7 bases remaining between them. The CDR3 consists of 12 residues. Looked up from germline, CDR1 is LGHDT and CDR2 is YNNKEL (reference sequence). Here the CDR3 reads CASSHLADTQYF. The CDR3 DNA reads as TGTGCCAGCAGCCACCTCGCCGATACGCAGTATTTT.

This clonotype was seen a handful of times. The V and J genes are TRBV20-1 and TRBJ1-5; D not certain. CDR3 length equals 15 residues. The germline CDR1 and CDR2 sequences are DFQATT and SNEGSKA (reference sequence). Trimming removed 3 bases at V and 7 bases at J, with 19 bases between. The CDR3 DNA sequence: TGCAGTGCTAGCCTACCGGGGAGGGATAGCCAGCCCCAGCATTTT. It codes for CSASLPGRDSQPQHF.

This clonotype occurred a few times. The chain carries TRBV5-1 and TRBJ2-6; TRBD1 matches 7 bases. Germline V CDR1 and CDR2: SGHRS, YFSETQ. J gave up 1 base and V 0 bases, and 4 bases lay outside the gene matches. The CDR3 is 17 residues long. The CDR3 protein is CASSLGGQPSGANVLTF. In DNA form, the CDR3 reads TGCGCCAGCAGCTTGGGGGGACAGCCGTCTGGGGCCAACGTCCTGACTTTC.

CDR3 in DNA: TGTGCCAGCAGCCCTCCAGGGACTAGCGGGAGATTGTTCTTC. Translating gives CASSPPGTSGRLFF. The chain couples TRBV11-2 to TRBJ2-1; 14 nucleotides align to TRBD2. Trimming took 5 bases from V and 15 from J; bases not matched to a gene: 9. Germline CDR1 SGHAT, CDR2 FQNNGV. The CDR3 is 14 amino acids.

There are a few counts of this clonotype. The chain combines TRBV5-1 with TRBJ2-7; no reliable D call. V lost 0 bases, J lost 3 bases, and 19 bases lay in between. The CDR3 has 17 amino acids. The V gene's germline CDR1 is SGHRS and CDR2 YFSETQ. CDR3 DNA: TGCGCCAGCAGCTTGGCCGTTGGCGGCCGGCCAGGCTACGAGCAGTACTTC. Residues: CASSLAVGGRPGYEQYF.

The chain joins TRBV5-1 to TRBJ2-5; 11 nucleotides align to TRBD2. Per the germline V gene, CDR1 is SGHRS and CDR2 is YFSETQ. The ends lost 5 bases at V and 1 base at J; junction bases unmatched: 7. CDR3 length: 16 amino acids. In nucleotides, the CDR3 is TGCGCCAGCAGACCCGGGACTAGCGGAGTCCAAGAGACCCAGTACTTC. Residues: CASRPGTSGVQETQYF.

This clonotype has a handful of counts. This rearrangement joins TRBV4-2 to TRBJ2-5, with a tentative D call TRBD1 (6 bases). Per the germline V gene, CDR1 is LGHNA and CDR2 is YNFKEQ. This CDR3 is built from 15 residues. V lost 0 bases and J 2 bases, leaving 10 bases between the germline ends. In DNA, the CDR3 is TGTGCCAGCAGCCAAGAACAGGGTTCTCAAGAGACCCAGTACTTC. Amino acid sequence: CASSQEQGSQETQYF.

This chain joins TRBV5-1 and TRBJ2-7; D is perhaps TRBD2 (5 bases). Germline lookup yields CDR1 SGHRS and CDR2 YFSETQ. Trimming left V 0 bases short and J 7 bases short, with 14 bases between. This CDR3 region has 14 residues. The CDR3 protein is CASSLAASSGEQYF. DNA for the CDR3: TGCGCCAGCAGCTTGGCCGCTAGTTCGGGGGAGCAGTACTTC.

This clonotype occurred a few times. V is TRBV20-1 and J is TRBJ2-1; TRBD2 aligns across 11 bases. Trimming removed 5 bases from V and 3 bases from J; junction bases left unmatched: 9. The CDR3 is 16 residues long. Germline CDR1 is DFQATT and CDR2 is SNEGSKA (reference sequence). CDR3 bases: TGCAGTGCTCGACGACTAGCGGGACCTTTCTACAATGAGCAGTTCTTC. Translated: CSARRLAGPFYNEQFF.

In this sample, this clonotype turned up once. The rearrangement uses TRBV20-1 and TRBJ2-3, with D unresolved. The CDR3 loop spans 16 amino acids. Per the germline V gene, CDR1 is DFQATT and CDR2 is SNEGSKA (reference sequence). V gave up 2 bases and J gave up 4 bases, with 19 bases separating them. CDR3 region: CSARRSPGAGADTQYF. Here the CDR3 DNA reads TGCAGTGCTAGACGCTCGCCCGGAGCCGGCGCAGATACGCAGTATTTT.

The V and J genes are TRBV29-1 and TRBJ2-3, with 9 bases identical to TRBD1. Per the germline V gene, CDR1 is SQVTM and CDR2 is ANQGSEA. After removal of 7 bases from V and 3 bases from J, the junction contained 8 bases not matched to a gene. This CDR3 contains 14 residues. CDR3 residues: CSASVGQGTDTQYF. The CDR3, as DNA: TGCAGCGCTAGCGTGGGACAGGGAACAGATACGCAGTATTTT.

The chain recombines TRBV7-9 with TRBJ2-6, with a weak D call TRBD2 (5 bases). The CDR3 runs to 17 residues. Per germline, CDR1 SEHNR and CDR2 FQNEAQ (reference sequence). The V end was cut by 2 bases, the J end by 0 bases, with 11 bases between. The CDR3 spells CASSLPGLSSGANVLTF. The DNA of the CDR3 is TGTGCCAGCAGCTTACCCGGACTGTCCTCTGGGGCCAACGTCCTGACTTTC.

V and J are TRBV4-2 and TRBJ1-2; a weak D match, TRBD1 (6 bases). Germline CDR1 is LGHNA and CDR2 is YNFKEQ. The V end was cut by 4 bases, the J end by 3 bases, with 21 bases between. This CDR3 region has 17 residues. The CDR3 is CASSRPGRTGADYGYTF. CDR3 DNA sequence: TGTGCCAGCAGCCGGCCCGGAAGGACGGGGGCAGACTATGGCTACACCTTC.

This clonotype was seen more than once but under ten times. This rearrangement joins TRBV20-1 to TRBJ2-7, with TRBD2 matching over 11 bases. Germline V lookup: CDR1 DFQATT, CDR2 SNEGSKA (reference sequence). With V trimmed by 8 bases and J by 7 bases, 16 bases remained unmatched. There are 15 residues in the CDR3. For the CDR3, the DNA is TGCAGTTCCGGAAGACTAGCGGGGTTAGAACGGGAGCAGTACTTC. Its translation: CSSGRLAGLEREQYF.

This clonotype has a handful of counts. The J gene is TRBJ2-7, the V gene TRBV5-1; no definite D call. The ends were cut back, 1 base at V and 0 bases at J, with 8 bases in the middle. This CDR3 spans 14 amino acids. Germline V gene lookup returns CDR1 SGHRS and CDR2 YFSETQ. The CDR3: CASSLQAVSYEQYF. CDR3 bases: TGCGCCAGCAGCTTGCAGGCAGTCTCCTACGAGCAGTACTTC.

This chain uses TRBV12-3 or TRBV12-4 with TRBJ2-3; 11 positions agree with TRBD2. After removal of 7 bases from V and 8 bases from J, the junction contained 11 bases not matched to a gene. The CDR3 loop spans 15 amino acids. CDR3 sequence reads: CASTTTSGIYSTQYF. DNA for the CDR3: TGTGCCAGCACCACGACTAGCGGGATTTACTCTACGCAGTATTTT.

This chain connects TRBV6-5 to TRBJ2-7, with D perhaps matching TRBD1 (6 bases). CDR1 is MNHEY, CDR2 SVGAGI, per germline. Trimming took 7 bases from V and 2 from J, leaving 12 bases between them. CDR3 size: 13 residues. CDR3 sequence reads: CASKRDTPYEQYF. The CDR3 nucleotides are TGTGCCAGCAAACGGGACACGCCCTACGAGCAGTACTTC.

This clonotype was observed a handful of times. The chain couples TRBV25-1 to TRBJ2-1; no definite D call. Trimming took 1 base from V and 10 from J, leaving 14 bases between them. The CDR3 loop spans 14 amino acids. Germline lookup yields CDR1 MGHDK and CDR2 SYGVNS. CDR3 sequence reads: CASSESPLRAEQFF. The CDR3 DNA reads TGTGCCAGCAGTGAATCCCCGCTTCGAGCGGAGCAGTTCTTC.

V usage is TRBV20-1 and J usage is TRBJ2-7; D might be TRBD2 (6 bases). CDR3 length: 16 residues. Germline lookup yields CDR1 DFQATT and CDR2 SNEGSKA (reference sequence). Trimming took off 7 bases at V and 3 bases at J, with 25 bases between the two ends. The CDR3 DNA follows: TGCAGTGTAAACCGGGCCCGGGACTCATCTGGCTACGAGCAGTACTTC. Protein: CSVNRARDSSGYEQYF.

Details on this clonotype: A much larger clone differs by one base, so this may be a read error. This chain uses TRBV10-3 with TRBJ2-5; maybe TRBD2 (6 bases). Deletions cut 10 bases from V and 1 base from J, with 10 bases between. This CDR3 has 12 residues. Germline CDR1 and CDR2: ENHRY and SYGVKD. The CDR3 bases are TGTGCCACCCGGGACTTCCAAGAGACCCAGTACTTC. It codes for CATRDFQETQYF.

The J gene is TRBJ2-1, the V gene TRBV27, with 13 bases that match TRBD2. Looked up from germline, CDR1 is MNHEY and CDR2 is SMNVEV (reference sequence). V lost 6 bases to trimming and J lost 7 bases; unmatched junction nucleotides: 18. This CDR3 contains 19 residues. As DNA, the CDR3 is TGTGCCAGCAGCCCATTCAGGACTAGCGGGAGTGTTTTAGTAAATGAGCAGTTCTTC. It is translated as CASSPFRTSGSVLVNEQFF.

The rearrangement uses TRBV24-1 and TRBJ2-2; TRBD1 matches 7 bases. The CDR3 length is 17 residues. V gave up 1 base and J gave up 1 base; unmatched junction bases: 5. Germline lookup yields CDR1 KGHDR and CDR2 SFDVKD. Here the CDR3 DNA reads TGTGCCACCAGTGATTTACACGGGACAGTGAACACCGGGGAGCTGTTTTTT. Translation: CATSDLHGTVNTGELFF.

The CDR3 nucleotides read TGCGCCAGCAGCCAAGCTCGGGACGGGCTCTATGGCTACACCTTC. It yields the protein CASSQARDGLYGYTF. This rearrangement joins TRBV4-1 to TRBJ1-2; D is perhaps TRBD1 (5 bases). This CDR3 comprises 15 residues. V lost 1 base and J lost 4, with 13 bases in between. CDR1 is MGHRA and CDR2 is YSYEKL in the germline V gene.

V usage is TRBV27 and J usage is TRBJ2-4; TRBD1 matches 7 bases. Germline CDR1 and CDR2: MNHEY and SMNVEV (reference sequence). Germline trimming cut 3 bases from V and 0 bases from J; bases unmatched to any gene: 5. The CDR3 runs to 16 residues. CDR3 residues: CASSFGQGVAKNIQYF. The DNA for the CDR3 is TGTGCCAGCAGTTTCGGGCAGGGGGTAGCCAAAAACATTCAGTACTTC.

The rearrangement uses TRBV20-1 and TRBJ2-7; D unclear. CDR3 length equals 12 residues. CDR1 and CDR2 (germline): DFQATT, SNEGSKA (reference sequence). The V and J ends lost 6 bases and 2 bases respectively, with 11 bases between them. The CDR3 sequence: CSAENPTYEQYF. Here the CDR3 DNA reads TGCAGTGCCGAAAATCCAACCTACGAGCAGTACTTC.

The rearrangement links TRBV5-1 to TRBJ2-1; 7 bases map to TRBD2. This CDR3 has 14 amino acids. The trim removed 1 base at V and 10 bases at J, leaving 8 bases unmatched. CDR1 is SGHRS and CDR2 is YFSETQ in the germline V gene. CDR3 sequence: CASSLLPSGTEQFF. The CDR3 DNA follows: TGCGCCAGCAGCTTGTTGCCTAGCGGAACGGAGCAGTTCTTC.